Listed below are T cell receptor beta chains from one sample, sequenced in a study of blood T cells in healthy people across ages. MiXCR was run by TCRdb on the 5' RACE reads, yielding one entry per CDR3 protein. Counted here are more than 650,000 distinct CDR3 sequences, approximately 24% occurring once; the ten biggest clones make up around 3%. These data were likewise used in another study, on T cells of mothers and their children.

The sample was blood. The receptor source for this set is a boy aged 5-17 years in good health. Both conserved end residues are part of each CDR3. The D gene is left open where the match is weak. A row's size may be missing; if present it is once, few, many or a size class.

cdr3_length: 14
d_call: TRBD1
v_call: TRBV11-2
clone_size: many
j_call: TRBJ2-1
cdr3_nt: TGTGCCAGCAGCTCCGGGACAGGGTACAATGAGCAGTTCTTC
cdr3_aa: CASSSGTGYNEQFF

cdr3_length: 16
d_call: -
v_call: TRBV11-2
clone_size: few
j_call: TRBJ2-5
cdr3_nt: TGTGCCAGCAGCTTACTACCCGGGGGAGGGGGAGAGACCCAGTACTTC
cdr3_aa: CASSLLPGGGGETQYF

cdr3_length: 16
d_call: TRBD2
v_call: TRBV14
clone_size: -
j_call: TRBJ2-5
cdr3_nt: TGTGCCAGCAGCCCCCGAAGGACTAGCGGTCGAGAGACCCAGTACTTC
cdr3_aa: CASSPRRTSGRETQYF

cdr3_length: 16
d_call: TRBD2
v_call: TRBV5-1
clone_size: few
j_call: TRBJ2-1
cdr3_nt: TGCGCCAGCAGCCCTCCTACTCTAGCGGGGGACAATGAGCAGTTCTTC
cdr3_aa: CASSPPTLAGDNEQFF

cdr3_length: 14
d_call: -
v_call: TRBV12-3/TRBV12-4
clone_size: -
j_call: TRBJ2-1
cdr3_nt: TGTGCCAGCAGCCAGGCGGTAGCTACCAATGAGCAGTTCTTC
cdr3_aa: CASSQAVATNEQFF

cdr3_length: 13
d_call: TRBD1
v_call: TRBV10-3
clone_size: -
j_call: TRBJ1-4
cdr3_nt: TGTGCCATCATGAGGGGGCCCGGTGAAAAACTGTTTTTT
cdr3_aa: CAIMRGPGEKLFF

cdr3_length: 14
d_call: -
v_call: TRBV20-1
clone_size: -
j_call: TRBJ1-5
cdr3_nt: TGCAGTGCTACGAACCAGAAGTACAATCAGCCCCAGCATTTT
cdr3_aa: CSATNQKYNQPQHF

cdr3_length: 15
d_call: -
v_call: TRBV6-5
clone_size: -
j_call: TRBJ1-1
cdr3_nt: TGTGCCAGCAGACCCCCTTGGGGAGGGTACACTGAAGCTTTCTTT
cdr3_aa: CASRPPWGGYTEAFF

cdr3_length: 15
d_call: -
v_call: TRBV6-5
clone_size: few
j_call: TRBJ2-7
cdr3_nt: TGTGCCAGCAGTTACGGGCAGGGGCCCTCCTACGAGCAGTACTTC
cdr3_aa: CASSYGQGPSYEQYF

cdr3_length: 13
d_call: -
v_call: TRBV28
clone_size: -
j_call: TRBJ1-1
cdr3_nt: TGTGCCAGCATCTTGACACTGAACACTGAAGCTTTCTTT
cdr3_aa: CASILTLNTEAFF

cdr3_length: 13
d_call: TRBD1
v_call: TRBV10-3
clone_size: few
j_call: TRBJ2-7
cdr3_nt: TGTGCCATCAGGCCGGGACAGGGCCACGAGCAGTACTTC
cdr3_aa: CAIRPGQGHEQYF

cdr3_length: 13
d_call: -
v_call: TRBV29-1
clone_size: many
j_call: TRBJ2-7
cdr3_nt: TGCAGCGTTGAAGAACAGGCGGGCTACGAGCAGTACTTC
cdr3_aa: CSVEEQAGYEQYF

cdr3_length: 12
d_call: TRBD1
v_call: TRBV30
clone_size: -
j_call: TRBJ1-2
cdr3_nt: TGTGCCTCTCGACAGGGGCCGCGGAGCTACACCTTC
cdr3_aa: CASRQGPRSYTF

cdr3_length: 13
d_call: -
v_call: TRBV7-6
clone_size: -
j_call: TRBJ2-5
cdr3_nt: TGTGCCAGCAGCTTAGCCAGCTCTCGTTCCCAGTACTTC
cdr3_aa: CASSLASSRSQYF

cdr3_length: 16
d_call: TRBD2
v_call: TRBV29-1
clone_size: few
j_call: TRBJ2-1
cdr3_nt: TGCAGCGTCCGCCGACTAGCGGGGACCCCGCCGACCGAGCAGCACTTC
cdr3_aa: CSVRRLAGTPPTEQHF

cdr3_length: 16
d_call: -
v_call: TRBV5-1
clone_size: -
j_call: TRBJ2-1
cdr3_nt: TGCGCCAGCAGCTCCACCGAGGAGGTGTCCTACAATGAGCAGTTCTTC
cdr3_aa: CASSSTEEVSYNEQFF

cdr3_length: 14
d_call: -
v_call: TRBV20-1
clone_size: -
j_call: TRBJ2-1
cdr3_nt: TGCAGTGCTATCGGCGGTAGCTCCTACAATGAGCAGTTCTTC
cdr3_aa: CSAIGGSSYNEQFF

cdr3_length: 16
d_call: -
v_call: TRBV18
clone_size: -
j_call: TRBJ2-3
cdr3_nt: TGTGCCAGCTCACCACCAGGGTCAACTAGTCGAGATACGCAGTATTTT
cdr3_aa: CASSPPGSTSRDTQYF

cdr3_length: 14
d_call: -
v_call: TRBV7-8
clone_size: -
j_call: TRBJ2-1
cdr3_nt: TGTGCCAGCAGCTTAGGGATCGATAGCAATGAGCAGTTCTTC
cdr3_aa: CASSLGIDSNEQFF

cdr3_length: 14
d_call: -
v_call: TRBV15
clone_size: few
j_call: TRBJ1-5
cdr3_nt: TGTGCCACCAGCAGGCCCGGGGGGAATCAGCCCCAGCATTTT
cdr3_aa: CATSRPGGNQPQHF

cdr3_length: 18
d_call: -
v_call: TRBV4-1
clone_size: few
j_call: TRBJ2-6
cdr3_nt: TGCGCCAGCAGCCAAGAGAACAACAGGCTTACTGGGGCCAACGTCCTGACTTTC
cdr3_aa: CASSQENNRLTGANVLTF

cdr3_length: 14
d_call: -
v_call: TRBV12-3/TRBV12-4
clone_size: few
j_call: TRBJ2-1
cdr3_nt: TGTGCCAGCAGTGCGCCGGGACTTCCAAATGAGCAGTTCTTC
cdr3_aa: CASSAPGLPNEQFF

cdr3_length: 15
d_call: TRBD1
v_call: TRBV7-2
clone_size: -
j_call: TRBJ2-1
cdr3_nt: TGTGCCAGCAGCTTAGCGCTCCAGGGGGCGAATGAGCAGTTCTTC
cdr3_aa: CASSLALQGANEQFF

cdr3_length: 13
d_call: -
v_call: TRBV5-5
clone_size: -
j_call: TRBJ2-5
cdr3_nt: TGTGCCAGCAGCTTGGTTCTAGGTGGGACCCAGTACTTC
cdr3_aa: CASSLVLGGTQYF

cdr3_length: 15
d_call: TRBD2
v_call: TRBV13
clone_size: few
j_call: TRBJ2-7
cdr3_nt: TGTGCCAGCAGCTTAGGCCGGGGGGGATTTTACGAGCAGTACTTC
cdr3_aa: CASSLGRGGFYEQYF

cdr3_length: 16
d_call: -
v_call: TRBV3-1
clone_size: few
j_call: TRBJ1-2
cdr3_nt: TGTGCCAGCAGCCAATTATCAGGGCAGATTAACTATGGCTACACCTTC
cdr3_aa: CASSQLSGQINYGYTF

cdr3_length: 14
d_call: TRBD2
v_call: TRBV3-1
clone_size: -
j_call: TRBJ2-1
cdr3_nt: TGTGCCAGCAGCCGTCGACTAGCGGGAAATGAGCAGTTCTTC
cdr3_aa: CASSRRLAGNEQFF

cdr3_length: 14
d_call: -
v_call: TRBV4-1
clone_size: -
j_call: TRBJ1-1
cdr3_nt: TGCGCCAGCAGCCAAGTGGCAGGGAACCCTGAAGCTTTCTTT
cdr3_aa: CASSQVAGNPEAFF

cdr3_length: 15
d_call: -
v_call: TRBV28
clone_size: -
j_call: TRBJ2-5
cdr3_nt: TGTGCCAGCAGCCATGCGGGGTCCCAGGGGGAGACCCAGTACTTC
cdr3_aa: CASSHAGSQGETQYF

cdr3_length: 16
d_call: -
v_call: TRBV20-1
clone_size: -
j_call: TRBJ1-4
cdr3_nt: TGCAGTGCTAGAGCCCTACAGGGAGCAACTAATGAAAAACTGTTTTTT
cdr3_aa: CSARALQGATNEKLFF

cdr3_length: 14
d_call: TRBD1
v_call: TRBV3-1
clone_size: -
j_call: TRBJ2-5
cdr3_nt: TGTGCCAGCAGCCAGACAGGGGGTAAAAAGACCCAGTACTTC
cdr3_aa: CASSQTGGKKTQYF

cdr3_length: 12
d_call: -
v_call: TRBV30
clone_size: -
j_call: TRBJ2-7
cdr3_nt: TGTGCCTGGAGTGGGGTTGGGGACGAGCAGTACTTC
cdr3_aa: CAWSGVGDEQYF

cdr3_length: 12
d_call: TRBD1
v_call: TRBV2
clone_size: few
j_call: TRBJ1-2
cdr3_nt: TGTGCCGGAGGACAGGCGACCTATGGCTACACCTTC
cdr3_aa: CAGGQATYGYTF

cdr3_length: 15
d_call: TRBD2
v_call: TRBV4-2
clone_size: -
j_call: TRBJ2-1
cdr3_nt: TGTGCCAGCAGCCCGTCGCGGGGGGACCACAATGAGCAGTTCTTC
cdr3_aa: CASSPSRGDHNEQFF

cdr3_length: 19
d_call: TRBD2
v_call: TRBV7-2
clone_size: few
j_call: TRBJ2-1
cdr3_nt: TGTGCCAGCAGCTTAGGGCAATTTATGGGACTAGCGGGAGTGGATGAGCAGTTCTTC
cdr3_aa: CASSLGQFMGLAGVDEQFF

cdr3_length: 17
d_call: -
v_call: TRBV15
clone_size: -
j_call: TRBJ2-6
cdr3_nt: TGTGCCACCAGCAGAGGGAAGGGGCTCCCTAGGGCCAACGTCCTGACTTTC
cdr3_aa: CATSRGKGLPRANVLTF

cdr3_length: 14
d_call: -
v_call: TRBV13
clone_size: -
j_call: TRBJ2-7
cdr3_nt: TGTGCCAGCAGCTTAGGCGGGGGTAACCGCGAGCAGTACTTC
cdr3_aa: CASSLGGGNREQYF

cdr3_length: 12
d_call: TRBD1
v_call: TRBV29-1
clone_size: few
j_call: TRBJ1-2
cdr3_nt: TGCAGCGTTGAGGGACAGTCCTATGGCTACACCTTC
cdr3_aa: CSVEGQSYGYTF

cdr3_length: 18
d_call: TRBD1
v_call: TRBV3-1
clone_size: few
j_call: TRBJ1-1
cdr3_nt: TGTGCCAGCAGCCCGACAGGGGGCGCCCCCAATCTAGACACTGAAGCTTTCTTT
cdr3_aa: CASSPTGGAPNLDTEAFF

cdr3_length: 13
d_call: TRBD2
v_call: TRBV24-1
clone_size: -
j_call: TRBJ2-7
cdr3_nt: TGTGCCAGCCCTCCAGCGGGAATCCACGAGCAGTACTTC
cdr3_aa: CASPPAGIHEQYF

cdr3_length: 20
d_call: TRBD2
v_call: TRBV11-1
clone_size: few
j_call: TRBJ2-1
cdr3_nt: TGTGCCAGCAGCTTTCCCGGGACTAGCGCCCCCCGGAGTTCCTACAATGAGCAGTTCTTC
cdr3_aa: CASSFPGTSAPRSSYNEQFF

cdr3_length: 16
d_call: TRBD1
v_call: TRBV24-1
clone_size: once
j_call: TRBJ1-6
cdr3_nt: TGTGCCACCAGTGATTTGAAGGACAGGGCTGATTCACCCCTCCACTTT
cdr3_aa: CATSDLKDRADSPLHF

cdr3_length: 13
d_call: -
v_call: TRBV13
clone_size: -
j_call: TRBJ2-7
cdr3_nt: TGTGCCAGCAGCTTTGGAGGGGCCCACGAGCAGTACTTC
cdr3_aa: CASSFGGAHEQYF

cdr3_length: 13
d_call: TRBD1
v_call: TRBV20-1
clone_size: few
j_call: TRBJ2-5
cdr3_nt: TGCAGTGCTAGGACAGGGGTGGAAGAGACCCAGTACTTC
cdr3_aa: CSARTGVEETQYF

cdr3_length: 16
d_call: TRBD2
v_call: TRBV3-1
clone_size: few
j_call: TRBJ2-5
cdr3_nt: TGTGCCAGCAGCCAATATCTAGCGGGGGGAAAAGAGACCCAGTACTTC
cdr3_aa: CASSQYLAGGKETQYF